The 23 T cell receptor beta chains in this list originate from one sample, sequenced in a study of cytotoxic CD8 clonotypes in ibrutinib-treated CLL. Assay used: immunoSEQ multiplex PCR; TCRdb lists only in-frame clones, some missing. The table lists 150,000 to 250,000 clones, about 72% of them singletons, with roughly 13% in the top ten. Source: PBMCs, taken after 24 months of ibrutinib treatment. The receptors come from a human donor with chronic lymphocytic leukemia.

A few counts support this clone. This chain joins TRBV9 and TRBJ2-7; either TRBD1 or TRBD2 may fit D (5 bases each). The V end was cut by 1 base, the J end by 0 bases, with 8 bases between. CDR3 size: 14 residues. Germline values: CDR1 SGDLS, CDR2 YYNGEE. The CDR3 sequence is CASSVTGRSYEQYF. The CDR3 bases are TGTGCCAGCAGCGTAACGGGACGCTCCTACGAGCAGTACTTC.

The chain's CDR3 is CASSPGLAGGTQYF. CDR3 sequence (DNA): TGTGCCAGCAGCCCGGGACTAGCGGGAGGGACGCAGTATTTT. This sequence joins TRBV13 and TRBJ2-3, with 16 bases that match TRBD2. V was clipped by 5 bases and J by 9 bases; unmatched bases: 2. CDR1 and CDR2 (germline): PRHDT, FYEKMQ (reference sequence). The CDR3 covers 14 residues.

The chain couples TRBV7-2 to TRBJ1-2; 7 bases fit TRBD1. The junction had 14 bases not matched to a gene; V was cut back by 5 bases and J by 5 bases. The CDR3 runs 16 residues. CDR1 is SGHTA, CDR2 FQGNSA, per germline. Written as DNA, the CDR3 is TGTGCCAGCAGCCGAGAAGGGGGCGTAAAATTTTATGGCTACACCTTC. It specifies CASSREGGVKFYGYTF.

The genes are TRBV19 and TRBJ1-1; the D is unclear. The length of the CDR3 is 14 residues. The V gene lost 4 bases and the J gene lost 1 base, with 10 bases spanning the gap. CDR1 is LNHDA and CDR2 is SQIVND in the germline V gene (reference sequence). The CDR3 reads CASSTDKSNTEAFF. CDR3 nucleotides: TGTGCCAGTAGTACCGACAAGTCGAACACTGAAGCTTTCTTT.

The V and J genes are TRBV7-3 and TRBJ2-1; D might be TRBD2 (6 bases). The germline V gene encodes CDR1 SGHTA and CDR2 FQGTGA. The ends were cut back, 2 bases at V and 3 bases at J, with 14 bases in the middle. The CDR3 sequence is 16 residues long. CDR3 sequence reads: CASSLQLAEFYNEQFF. CDR3 DNA: TGTGCCAGCAGCTTACAATTAGCGGAATTCTACAATGAGCAGTTCTTC.

The chain carries TRBV5-1 and TRBJ2-1; 8 bases line up with TRBD2. The V and J ends lost 3 bases and 6 bases, in that order; junction bases with no gene match: 11. The CDR3 length is 16 residues. Germline loops: CDR1 SGHRS, CDR2 YFSETQ. CDR3 in amino acids: CASSWTFWREANEQFF. The CDR3 DNA is TGCGCCAGCAGCTGGACCTTCTGGCGGGAGGCCAATGAGCAGTTCTTC.

The chain joins TRBV5-1 to TRBJ2-7, with a tentative D call TRBD2 (5 bases). V was cut by 4 bases and J by 2 bases, with 16 bases left in between. The germline CDR1 and CDR2 sequences are SGHRS and YFSETQ. The CDR3 length is 15 residues. The DNA of the CDR3 is TGCGCCAGCAGCCCGAGGGCAGAAATTACCTACGAGCAGTACTTC. It yields the protein CASSPRAEITYEQYF. Based on the CDR3 plus reference TRBV5-1 and TRBJ2-7, the full variable domain is KAGVTQTPRYLIKTRGQQVTLSCSPISGHRSVSWYQQTPGQGLQFLFEYFSETQRNKGNFPGRFSGRQFSNSRSEMNVSTLELGDSALYLCASSPRAEITYEQYFGPGTRLTVT.

The chain combines TRBV9 with TRBJ2-7; D is uncertain. V gave up 2 bases and J gave up 2 bases, with 14 bases separating them. The CDR3 extends over 15 amino acids. CDR1 and CDR2 (germline): SGDLS, YYNGEE. The CDR3 here is CASSVAGSPPYEQYF. DNA of the CDR3: TGTGCCAGCAGCGTCGCCGGGTCCCCCCCCTACGAGCAGTACTTC.

The chain links TRBV5-1 to TRBJ2-3; D is perhaps TRBD2 (5 bases). Germline loops: CDR1 SGHRS, CDR2 YFSETQ. The CDR3 has 14 residues. The V end was cut by 3 bases, the J end by 1 base, with 9 bases between. In DNA form, the CDR3 reads TGCGCCAGCAGCTACCAGAGGGGCACAGATACGCAGTATTTT. Residues: CASSYQRGTDTQYF. The whole variable domain, remainder taken from reference TRBV5-1 and TRBJ2-3, is KAGVTQTPRYLIKTRGQQVTLSCSPISGHRSVSWYQQTPGQGLQFLFEYFSETQRNKGNFPGRFSGRQFSNSRSEMNVSTLELGDSALYLCASSYQRGTDTQYFGPGTRLTVL.

The rearrangement links TRBV5-1 to TRBJ2-1; 14 nucleotides align to TRBD2. The CDR3 spans 16 residues. Germline values: CDR1 SGHRS, CDR2 YFSETQ. Germline trimming cut 5 bases from V and 5 bases from J; bases unmatched to any gene: 6. DNA of the CDR3: TGCGCCAGCAGAGACCGACTAGCGGGAGGGGACAATGAGCAGTTCTTC. This gives the protein CASRDRLAGGDNEQFF.

V and J are TRBV19 and TRBJ2-7; 7 bases align to TRBD1. Germline values: CDR1 LNHDA, CDR2 SQIVND (reference sequence). This CDR3 is 15 amino acids long. V dropped 4 bases and J dropped 3; count of bases not matched to a gene: 9. The CDR3 region has the DNA TGTGCCAGTAGTAGAAGACAGGGTTCGGACTACGAGCAGTACTTC. The encoded protein is CASSRRQGSDYEQYF.

The V call is TRBV2, the J call TRBJ2-7, with D hard to call. From germline, CDR1 is SNHLY and CDR2 FYNNEI. V was clipped by 7 bases and J by 3 bases, with 7 bases between them. This CDR3 is 11 amino acids long. The CDR3 loop reads CASTLDYEQYF. The CDR3 nucleotides are TGTGCCAGCACTCTGGACTACGAGCAGTACTTC.

The chain combines TRBV27 with TRBJ2-5, with D perhaps TRBD1 or TRBD2 (5 bases each). V lost 6 bases, J lost 4 bases, and 18 bases lay in between. Per germline, CDR1 MNHEY and CDR2 SMNVEV (reference sequence). CDR3 size: 15 residues. As DNA, the CDR3 is TGTGCCAGCAGCTCCTCCGGGACGGTGTCAGAGACCCAGTACTTC. Translated: CASSSSGTVSETQYF.

The rearrangement joins TRBV29-1 to TRBJ2-5; D is unclear. V dropped 5 bases and J dropped 2 bases, with 12 bases sitting between them. Germline CDR1 reads SQVTM; CDR2 reads ANQGSEA. The CDR3 is 13 residues long. CDR3 bases: TGCAGCGTTAACAAGATCAATCAAGAGACCCAGTACTTC. It translates to CSVNKINQETQYF.

The chain combines TRBV27 with TRBJ2-7, with D perhaps being TRBD1 or TRBD2 (6 bases each). The germline V gene encodes CDR1 MNHEY and CDR2 SMNVEV (reference sequence). This CDR3 is built from 13 residues. Trimming removed 3 bases at V and 3 bases at J, with 9 bases between. CDR3 DNA: TGTGCCAGCAGTTTTGGAGGGGGCTACGAGCAGTACTTC. Translation: CASSFGGGYEQYF.

The chain combines TRBV6-1 with TRBJ1-4; TRBD1 might be the D (6 bases). Germline-derived CDR1 and CDR2 are MNHNS and SASEGT. The V end was cut by 3 bases, the J end by 10 bases, with 15 bases between. The length of the CDR3 is 14 residues. The CDR3 region has the DNA TGTGCCAGCAGTGATCGAGGGGGTCTCGGAAAACTGTTTTTT. It is translated as CASSDRGGLGKLFF.

This clone was seen once. The rearrangement links TRBV6-6 to TRBJ1-2, with a weak D call TRBD1 (5 bases). Germline V gene sequence: CDR1 MNHNY, CDR2 SVGAGI (reference sequence). Deletions cut 2 bases from V and 0 bases from J, with 10 bases between. The CDR3 is made up of 15 amino acids. Here the CDR3 reads CASSYGPGTNYGYTF. The DNA of the CDR3 is TGTGCCAGCAGTTACGGGCCAGGGACTAACTATGGCTACACCTTC.

The gene calls are TRBV4-3 and TRBJ2-7; a weak D match, TRBD2 (5 bases). The CDR3 has 15 amino acids. Germline V gives CDR1 LGHNA, CDR2 YSLEER. V dropped 5 bases and J dropped 0 bases, with 14 bases sitting between them. In DNA form, the CDR3 reads TGCGCCAGCAGCTTAAGCGGCGGTCTCTCCTACGAGCAGTACTTC. Protein product: CASSLSGGLSYEQYF.

The V and J genes are TRBV7-2 and TRBJ2-3, with TRBD2 identical over 7 bases. This CDR3 has 15 amino acids. J gave up 0 bases and V 5 bases, and 5 bases lay outside the gene matches. The V gene's germline CDR1 is SGHTA and CDR2 FQGNSA. CDR3 region: CASSVFSGSTDTQYF. CDR3 sequence (DNA): TGTGCCAGCAGCGTATTTAGCGGGAGCACAGATACGCAGTATTTT.

The gene calls are TRBV4-2 and TRBJ1-5; a possible D gene is TRBD1 (6 bases). This CDR3 is built from 15 residues. Trimming removed 0 bases at V and 5 bases at J, with 11 bases between. Germline V gene data show CDR1 as LGHNA and CDR2 as YNFKEQ. The CDR3 loop reads CASSQDGAGDQPQHF. CDR3 coding DNA: TGTGCCAGCAGCCAAGATGGGGCAGGGGATCAGCCCCAGCATTTT.

The chain joins TRBV29-1 to TRBJ2-5; D remains unclear. The V gene lost 4 bases and the J gene lost 3 bases, with 12 bases spanning the gap. This CDR3 has 13 amino acids. Germline CDR1 and CDR2: SQVTM and ANQGSEA. The CDR3 here is CSVVGPREETQYF. Written as DNA, the CDR3 is TGCAGCGTTGTGGGCCCCCGCGAAGAGACCCAGTACTTC.

The chain combines TRBV5-6 with TRBJ2-6, with 7 bases that match TRBD1. Germline CDR1 and CDR2: SGHDT and YYEEEE. V lost 4 bases, J lost 12 bases, and 7 bases stayed unmatched. The CDR3 contains 13 residues. The DNA of the CDR3 is TGTGCCAGCAGCCCCGACAGGGTTGCCGTCCTGACTTTC. Its translation: CASSPDRVAVLTF.

This sequence joins TRBV15 and TRBJ2-3; 13 bases map to TRBD2. The CDR3 length is 16 residues. Trimming at V came to 3 bases and at J to 1 base, leaving 1 base not matched to a gene. The V gene's germline CDR1 is LNHNV and CDR2 YYDKDF (reference sequence). CDR3 protein: CATSRGLAGRTDTQYF. CDR3 nucleotide sequence: TGTGCCACCAGCAGGGGACTAGCGGGACGCACAGATACGCAGTATTTT.